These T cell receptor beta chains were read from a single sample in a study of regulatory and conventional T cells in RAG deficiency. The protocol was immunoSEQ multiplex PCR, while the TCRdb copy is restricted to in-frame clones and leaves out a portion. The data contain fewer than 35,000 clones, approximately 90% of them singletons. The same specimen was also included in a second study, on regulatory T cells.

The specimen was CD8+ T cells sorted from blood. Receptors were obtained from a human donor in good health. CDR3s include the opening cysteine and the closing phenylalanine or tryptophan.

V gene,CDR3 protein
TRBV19,CASSIEGAEQFF
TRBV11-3,CASSLVLTKNEQYF
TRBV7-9,CASSPADRWNTEAFF
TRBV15,CATSGLTDTQYF
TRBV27,CASSLSDSYEQYF
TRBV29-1,CSVEDLVIKRAFSEQFF
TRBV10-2,CASRDEGDTQYF
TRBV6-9,CASTYDQDGIQPQHF
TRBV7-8,CASSLVSGTAGTSKYEQYF
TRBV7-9,CASSSLAEQFF
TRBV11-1,CASGWGQGKAGELFF
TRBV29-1,CSVGQESYGYTF
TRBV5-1,CASSSHKDRGFAYEQYF
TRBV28,CASSPPLFGDDGYTF
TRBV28,CASSLRRLIYEQYF
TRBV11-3,CASSLGRRDRGPYEQYF
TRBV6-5,CASSYWLGEPQHF
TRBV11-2,CASSLGGGDYGYTF
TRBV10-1,CASSEDGSYEQYF
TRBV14,CASSQAEGDIQYF
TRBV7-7,CASSHSEGAGDTQYF
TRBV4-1,CASSLDETGFGYEQYF
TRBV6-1,CASSELRDGELFF
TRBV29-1,CSAWPLDYNEQFF
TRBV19,CASSARTVNTEAFF
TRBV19,CASRTGGTEAFF
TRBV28,CASSLSGTANYNEQFF